A single TCR beta chain is shown here with its context. This sample was taken from a study of blood T cell repertoires in COVID-19. Across the whole study: COVID-19 samples, acute and convalescent, were from the United States, Italy and Spain. PBMCs, B-cell-depleted T cells, or T cells were the source of the cDNA or gDNA that made up the material.

Only in-frame clones appear in the TCRdb table, and some are missing; sequencing was by immunoSEQ multiplex PCR. The repertoire holds 230,000 or so clones, with around 75% as singletons. Germline values: CDR1 LNHDA, CDR2 SQIVND (reference sequence). V shed 5 bases and J 0 bases; nucleotides not matched to a gene: 7. The CDR3 totals 17 residues. The receptor was isolated from a human donor in a cohort sampled during active COVID-19. The chain recombines TRBV19 with TRBJ1-5; 10 bases align to TRBD1. Material for sequencing was peripheral blood. CDR3 amino acids: CASSPGQGSYSNQPQHF. CDR3 sequence (DNA): TGTGCCAGTAGTCCGGGACAGGGGAGTTATAGCAATCAGCCCCAGCATTTT.